Only one count was recorded for the clone carrying this T cell receptor beta chain. Its target is unknown. These data are taken from a study of T cell repertoires in cytomegalovirus infection. The wider study: Matching HLA type and CMV infection were both indicated by public TCR beta signatures.

MiXCR, applied by TCRdb to the reads, yields one record per CDR3 protein. Of fewer than 400,000 distinct CDR3 sequences listed, 15% to 20% are singletons. Study-wide results and limits: Pooled public TCR beta family frequency picked out CMV carriers with the relevant HLA. CMV-specific TCR beta clonotypes restricted by HLA-C dominated the ex vivo response.

With 6 bases removed from V and 1 base from J, the gap between germline ends came to 19 bases. There are 16 residues in the CDR3. Germline V gene sequence: CDR1 DFQATT, CDR2 SNEGSKA (reference sequence). The clonotype comes from a human donor in good health (CMV status not recorded). Some clones in this sample may be carry-over from other donors' samples. The chain employs TRBV20-1 and TRBJ2-1; D is unresolved. Sequencing was carried out using PBMCs. CDR3 coding DNA: TGCAGTGCCAGGAAAATCGACACCTATTCCTACAATGAGCAGTTCTTC. Translated, it gives CSARKIDTYSYNEQFF.